This T cell receptor beta chain was documented in a study of T cell responses to AZD1222 COVID-19 vaccine. Findings and caveats of the study: Without day 14 samples, only post-peak T cell repertoires were studied. Of the AZD1222 recipients, only five to seven were seropositive at baseline. After two AZD1222 doses, spike-specific TCR breadth and depth rose versus day 0.

Produced via immunoSEQ multiplex PCR; TCRdb's table is partial and in-frame only. The data show 150,000 to 200,000 clones, about 90% seen once. To note about this clone: What it binds is not known.

Germline CDR1 MNHNS, CDR2 SASEGT. The CDR3 loop spans 15 amino acids. Between the trimmed V and J ends, which lost 2 bases and 7 bases, there was a span of 17 bases. The TCR was taken from an adult who received the AZD1222 COVID-19 vaccine. The rearrangement uses TRBV6-1 and TRBJ1-2; D gene unclear. This sample comprised peripheral blood, obtained 28 days after the second AZD1222 dose. Here the CDR3 DNA reads TGTGCCAGCAGTGAAACTAGGGATGTCCTAACTGGCTACACCTTC. Protein product: CASSETRDVLTGYTF.